This T cell receptor (beta chain) was identified during a study of cytomegalovirus exposure and HLA in healthy donors. General study points: According to the study, around 150 TCR beta chains were cytomegalovirus-associated. Later analysis demonstrated an association between a missense DCLRE1C variant and TCR beta V- and J-gene trimming.

CDR3 length equals 17 residues. Germline V gene lookup returns CDR1 SEHNR and CDR2 FQNEAQ (reference sequence). As to this clone: The antigen remains undetermined. At one end the junction does not follow the germline gene, possibly because of a read error.

PCR amplification relied on 60 Vbeta primers (plus 13 Jbeta primers). Only in-frame clones appear in the TCRdb table, and some are missing; sequencing was by immunoSEQ multiplex PCR. The profile shows 150,000 to 200,000 clones, approximately 59% of them singletons. Each of the donors was a healthy bone marrow donor. The chain employs TRBV7-9 and TRBJ2-7; 15 positions match TRBD2. This receptor was taken from a man in his forties or fifties in good health and CMV-seronegative. The sequencing input was PBMCs. CDR3: CSSSLPGLAGGRYEQYF. The CDR3 nucleotides read TGTTCCAGCAGCTTACCGGGACTAGCGGGGGGTCGGTACGAGCAGTACTTC.